Each of the 27 T cell receptor beta chains below was sequenced from the same sample in a study of PD-1 blockade in classical Hodgkin lymphoma. Brentuximab vedotin exposure varied, and every patient relapsed after autologous stem cell transplantation. Here immunoSEQ multiplex PCR was the method, and the copy in TCRdb shows in-frame clones only, minus some. The table has about 110,000 clones, approximately 90% seen once. The sequencing here drew on peripheral blood mononuclear cells (PBMCs), taken before the second cycle of nivolumab. The origin of the receptors is a human donor with classical Hodgkin lymphoma.

Only a few counts were recorded for this clone. This CDR3 is CASSLGGRLTTGTGELFF. CDR3 nucleotide sequence: TGCGCCAGCAGCTTGGGGGGACGATTAACAACGGGCACCGGGGAGCTGTTTTTT. The chain combines TRBV5-1 with TRBJ2-2; D tentatively reads TRBD1 or TRBD2 (5 bases each). The V and J ends lost 0 bases and 4 bases respectively, with 19 bases between them. This CDR3 has 18 amino acids. Per the germline V gene, CDR1 is SGHRS and CDR2 is YFSETQ.

This chain connects TRBV6-4 to TRBJ1-2; TRBD1 is a possible D gene (6 bases). CDR3 length: 14 residues. Germline loops: CDR1 MRHNA, CDR2 SNTAGT. The ends were cut back, 3 bases at V and 5 bases at J, with 13 bases in the middle. CDR3 in amino acids: CASSEGGQGYGYTF. CDR3 DNA: TGTGCCAGCAGTGAGGGGGGGCAAGGATATGGCTACACCTTC.

The chain couples TRBV2 to TRBJ1-2; TRBD1 aligns across 7 bases. The V gene's germline CDR1 is SNHLY and CDR2 FYNNEI. After removal of 2 bases from V and 4 bases from J, the junction contained 13 bases not matched to a gene. This CDR3 spans 17 amino acids. CDR3 DNA sequence: TGTGCCAGCAGTGAATCGCATTTTCAAAGGGGGCCCTATGGCTACACCTTC. This gives the protein CASSESHFQRGPYGYTF.

V and J are TRBV7-9 and TRBJ2-7; 7 bases match TRBD1. With 5 bases clipped from V and 0 bases from J, the junction kept 7 bases outside the gene matches. Germline assignment: CDR1 SEHNR and CDR2 FQNEAQ (reference sequence). This CDR3 is built from 15 residues. CDR3 coding DNA: TGTGCCAGCAGCACCTGGGACAGCCTCTCCTACGAGCAGTACTTC. Amino acids: CASSTWDSLSYEQYF.

V gene TRBV18 combines with J gene TRBJ2-7; D remains unclear. The CDR3 has 12 residues. Germline CDR1 and CDR2: KGHSH and LQKENI. The ends were cut back, 5 bases at V and 12 bases at J, with 17 bases in the middle. CDR3 DNA: TGTGCCAGCTCAACCAAGCCCGACAACCCGTACTTC. It specifies CASSTKPDNPYF.

The chain uses TRBV19 and TRBJ2-1; the D gene is possibly TRBD2 (6 bases). With 5 bases removed from V and 7 bases from J, the gap between germline ends came to 12 bases. Germline-derived CDR1 and CDR2 are LNHDA and SQIVND (reference sequence). The CDR3 covers 13 residues. DNA for the CDR3: TGTGCCAGTAGTCCTAGTGGGGGGAATGAGCAGTTCTTC. Amino acids: CASSPSGGNEQFF.

This clone was seen just once. The sample contains more than one DNA sequence encoding this CDR3. The chain uses TRBV28 and TRBJ2-5; the D is unclear. V gave up 2 bases and J gave up 5 bases, with 9 bases separating them. The germline V gene encodes CDR1 MDHEN and CDR2 SYDVKM. CDR3 length: 13 amino acids. Written as DNA, the CDR3 is TGTGCCAGCAGTTTACCCGGTGCGGAGACCCAGTACTTC. Translating gives CASSLPGAETQYF.

This clone has only one observation. The V gene is TRBV2, the J gene TRBJ2-1; D perhaps matches TRBD2 (7 bases). The CDR3 has 11 residues. Per germline, CDR1 SNHLY and CDR2 FYNNEI. The CDR3, as DNA: TGTGCTAATAGGGAGGGGGTCGAGCAGTTCTTC. Translating it yields CANREGVEQFF. The variable domain in full, with the rest retrieved from reference TRBV2 and TRBJ2-1, is EPEVTQTPSHQVTQMGQEVILRCVPISNHLYFYWYRQILGQKVEFLVSFYNNEISEKSEIFDDQFSVERPDGSNFTLKIRSTKLEDSAMYFCANREGVEQFFGPGTRLTVL.

V is TRBV2 and J is TRBJ2-2; TRBD2 is a possible D gene (6 bases). CDR1 is SNHLY and CDR2 is FYNNEI in the germline V gene. Trimming stripped 6 bases from V and 0 bases from J, with 8 bases between. The CDR3 has 14 amino acids. CDR3 in DNA: TGTGCCAGCAGAGGGACTTCGAACACCGGGGAGCTGTTTTTT. Amino acid sequence: CASRGTSNTGELFF.

The J gene is TRBJ2-4, the V gene TRBV5-6; D may correspond to TRBD1 or TRBD2 (5 bases each). V lost 1 base and J lost 1, with 15 bases in between. The CDR3 runs 17 residues. CDR1 is SGHDT, CDR2 YYEEEE, per germline. CDR3 bases: TGTGCCAGCAGCTTGATTGGGGACGGTTCTGCCAAAAACATTCAGTACTTC. It yields the protein CASSLIGDGSAKNIQYF.

V is TRBV7-9 and J is TRBJ1-2, with 10 positions matching TRBD1. Germline V gives CDR1 SEHNR, CDR2 FQNEAQ (reference sequence). The CDR3 runs 15 residues. V dropped 1 base and J dropped 2; count of bases not matched to a gene: 1. The DNA of the CDR3 is TGTGCCAGCAGCTTAGGGGGACAGGGGAACTATGGCTACACCTTC. Amino acids: CASSLGGQGNYGYTF.

CDR3 bases: TGTGCCAGCTCGCGACAGAACAATGAGCAGTTCTTC. It translates to CASSRQNNEQFF. V usage is TRBV18 and J usage is TRBJ2-1; perhaps TRBD1 as D (5 bases). The CDR3 consists of 12 residues. V shed 6 bases and J shed 5 bases, with 8 bases lying between them. Germline V gives CDR1 KGHSH, CDR2 LQKENI.

The rearrangement joins TRBV28 to TRBJ1-1; TRBD1 matches 7 bases. V lost 8 bases, J lost 6 bases, and 15 bases stayed unmatched. Per the germline V gene, CDR1 is MDHEN and CDR2 is SYDVKM. The CDR3 is made up of 15 amino acids. The CDR3: CASLSAGGGSAEAFF. The DNA of the CDR3 is TGTGCCAGCCTTTCAGCAGGGGGGGGTTCGGCTGAAGCTTTCTTT.

J is TRBJ1-1 and V is TRBV28; 12 nucleotides align to TRBD1. CDR1 and CDR2 (germline): MDHEN, SYDVKM. The CDR3 sequence is 16 residues long. The V segment lost 6 bases and the J segment 3 bases; nucleotides outside the gene matches: 8. CDR3 amino acids: CASRVPGQGADTEAFF. CDR3 nucleotide sequence: TGTGCCAGCAGAGTACCGGGACAGGGGGCGGACACTGAAGCTTTCTTT.

The J gene is TRBJ2-7, the V gene TRBV13; 8 nucleotides line up with TRBD2. Unmatched junction bases numbered 9, after V lost 6 bases and J lost 5 bases. CDR3 length equals 14 residues. Germline-derived CDR1 and CDR2 are PRHDT and FYEKMQ (reference sequence). The CDR3 DNA reads TGTGCCAGCAGGCCCGGGACTAGGGGGAACGAGCAGTACTTC. Encoded protein: CASRPGTRGNEQYF.

V and J are TRBV9 and TRBJ1-2; no clear D gene. Germline loops: CDR1 SGDLS, CDR2 YYNGEE. The CDR3 length is 15 residues. Trimming took off 2 bases at V and 4 bases at J, with 15 bases between the two ends. DNA of the CDR3: TGTGCCAGCAGCGTTGGTGAAAGCTCAATCTATGGCTACACCTTC. Its translation is CASSVGESSIYGYTF.

The V call is TRBV28, the J call TRBJ1-1; no clear D. The CDR3 spans 13 residues. The V gene's germline CDR1 is MDHEN and CDR2 SYDVKM. The ends were cut back, 3 bases at V and 5 bases at J, with 10 bases in the middle. The CDR3 region is CASSFSPRTEAFF. In nucleotides, the CDR3 is TGTGCCAGCAGTTTCTCTCCCAGGACTGAAGCTTTCTTT.

This chain joins TRBV6-1 and TRBJ2-1; 8 bases fit TRBD2. This CDR3 comprises 15 residues. The germline gives CDR1 MNHNS, CDR2 SASEGT. V was clipped by 5 bases and J by 3 bases; unmatched bases: 6. The CDR3 here is CASSLTSGLYNEQFF. The CDR3 region has the DNA TGTGCCAGCAGTCTAACTAGCGGACTCTACAATGAGCAGTTCTTC.

CDR3 bases: TGTGCCAGCAGCCTAGACAGGGCGAGAACTGAAGCTTTCTTT. This encodes CASSLDRARTEAFF. V and J are TRBV7-2 and TRBJ1-1; 7 nucleotides match TRBD1. The germline CDR1 and CDR2 sequences are SGHTA and FQGNSA. V dropped 5 bases and J dropped 5; count of bases not matched to a gene: 8. The CDR3 sequence is 14 residues long.

The chain joins TRBV2 to TRBJ1-2, with D perhaps matching TRBD1 (6 bases). The CDR3 has 15 residues. Germline V lookup: CDR1 SNHLY, CDR2 FYNNEI. V lost 3 bases and J 4 bases, leaving 15 bases between the germline ends. The CDR3 sequence: CASSEEGGSGYGYTF. DNA for the CDR3: TGTGCCAGCAGTGAGGAGGGGGGGAGCGGCTATGGCTACACCTTC.

The V gene is TRBV7-2, the J gene TRBJ2-1; TRBD2 matches 13 bases. The trim removed 4 bases at V and 7 bases at J, leaving 7 bases unmatched. Germline-derived CDR1 and CDR2 are SGHTA and FQGNSA. The CDR3 contains 16 residues. The CDR3 DNA sequence: TGTGCCAGCAGCTCGAGACTAGCGGGAGGAAGGAATGAGCAGTTCTTC. Its protein is CASSSRLAGGRNEQFF.

CDR3 amino acids: CASSRGQGVRGYTF. The DNA for the CDR3 is TGTGCCAGTAGTAGGGGACAGGGGGTCCGCGGCTACACCTTC. The chain couples TRBV19 to TRBJ1-2; 11 positions agree with TRBD1. Trimming at V came to 4 bases and at J to 8 bases, leaving 6 bases not matched to a gene. From germline, CDR1 is LNHDA and CDR2 SQIVND (reference sequence). The CDR3 is 14 amino acids.

This clone was seen a single time. This sequence joins TRBV20-1 and TRBJ2-5; perhaps TRBD1 as D (5 bases). There are 11 residues in the CDR3. Germline V gives CDR1 DFQATT, CDR2 SNEGSKA (reference sequence). The V and J ends lost 6 bases and 2 bases respectively, with 7 bases between them. CDR3 protein: CSADRQETQYF. DNA for the CDR3: TGCAGTGCCGACAGACAAGAGACCCAGTACTTC.

The chain joins TRBV6-5 to TRBJ1-5, with 7 positions matching TRBD1. Germline lookup yields CDR1 MNHEY and CDR2 SVGAGI. The CDR3 length is 15 residues. The trim removed 7 bases at V and 2 bases at J, leaving 8 bases unmatched. Here the CDR3 reads CASIVGTARNQPQHF. The CDR3 region has the DNA TGTGCCAGCATCGTAGGGACAGCTCGCAATCAGCCCCAGCATTTT.

V and J are TRBV6-5 and TRBJ2-7; 7 bases agree with TRBD1. This CDR3 region has 14 residues. Germline CDR1 is MNHEY and CDR2 is SVGAGI. After removal of 2 bases from V and 2 bases from J, the junction contained 3 bases not matched to a gene. The DNA for the CDR3 is TGTGCCAGCAGTTACGCTGACAGGGCCTACGAGCAGTACTTC. Amino acids: CASSYADRAYEQYF.

Here the CDR3 reads CASSSTVNTGELFF. The DNA for the CDR3 is TGTGCCAGCAGCTCCACAGTTAACACCGGGGAGCTGTTTTTT. V usage is TRBV7-9 and J usage is TRBJ2-2, with D unresolved. Trimming removed 4 bases at V and 2 bases at J, with 8 bases between. The germline gives CDR1 SEHNR, CDR2 FQNEAQ (reference sequence). This CDR3 has 14 amino acids.

Only one count was recorded for this clone. V usage is TRBV6-5 and J usage is TRBJ1-1; D is unresolved. The CDR3 sequence is 12 residues long. Trimming removed 8 bases from V and 6 bases from J, with 13 bases in between. Germline V gene data show CDR1 as MNHEY and CDR2 as SVGAGI. CDR3 residues: CASEGGGPEAFF. The CDR3, as DNA: TGTGCCAGCGAGGGCGGTGGCCCTGAAGCTTTCTTT.